The 27 T cell receptor beta chains listed next were all sequenced from one sample in a study of OX40 agonist ivuxolimab in advanced cancers. Data came from immunoSEQ multiplex PCR; TCRdb stores just in-frame clones and leaves some out. This sample has 52,000 or so clones, with around 81% found just once. The source was CD4+ or CD8+ T cells sorted from blood, collected in a trial of the OX40 agonist ivuxolimab. These receptors all come from an adult with an advanced solid tumor such as melanoma, head and neck, liver or kidney cancer.

This chain links TRBV19 with TRBJ1-5; TRBD1 matches 7 bases. Trimming at V came to 6 bases and at J to 4 bases, leaving 3 bases not matched to a gene. The CDR3 is 13 amino acids. The germline V gene has CDR1 LNHDA and CDR2 SQIVND (reference sequence). This CDR3 is CASSDRENQPQHF. CDR3 coding DNA: TGTGCCAGTAGCGACAGGGAGAATCAGCCCCAGCATTTT.

V gene TRBV5-4 combines with J gene TRBJ1-3, with D hard to call. This CDR3 region has 14 residues. Trimming removed 3 bases from V and 0 bases from J, with 7 bases in between. Per germline, CDR1 SGHNT and CDR2 YYREEE (reference sequence). This chain's CDR3 is CASSSVTSGNTIYF. In nucleotides, the CDR3 is TGTGCCAGCAGCTCTGTCACCTCTGGAAACACCATATATTTT.

V gene TRBV7-9 combines with J gene TRBJ2-7; D is tentatively TRBD1 or TRBD2 (5 bases each). This CDR3 is 13 amino acids long. V was pared by 0 bases and J by 4 bases, with 7 bases between. CDR1 is SEHNR and CDR2 is FQNEAQ in the germline V gene (reference sequence). The CDR3 loop is CASSLAGVYEQYF. CDR3 in DNA: TGTGCCAGCAGCTTAGCGGGGGTGTACGAGCAGTACTTC.

This clone was seen only a few times. The CDR3 here is CASSANYGYTF. CDR3 coding DNA: TGCGCCAGCAGCGCTAACTATGGCTACACCTTC. This rearrangement joins TRBV5-1 to TRBJ1-2, with D uncertain. The length of the CDR3 is 11 residues. V lost 4 bases to trimming and J lost 0 bases, with 1 base between them. The V gene's germline CDR1 is SGHRS and CDR2 YFSETQ.

The chain is built from TRBV19 and TRBJ1-5, with 7 bases matching TRBD1. This CDR3 contains 14 residues. V shed 4 bases and J 2 bases; nucleotides not matched to a gene: 2. Germline V gene data show CDR1 as LNHDA and CDR2 as SQIVND (reference sequence). CDR3 sequence reads: CASSNGQGNQPQHF. CDR3 bases: TGTGCCAGTAGTAATGGACAGGGCAATCAGCCCCAGCATTTT.

V and J are TRBV5-1 and TRBJ2-7; 11 positions match TRBD1. This CDR3 contains 15 residues. J lost 3 bases, V lost 2 bases, and 4 bases had no gene match. CDR1 is SGHRS and CDR2 is YFSETQ in the germline V gene. The CDR3 bases are TGCGCCAGCAGCTTTAGGACAGGGGGCAACTACGAGCAGTACTTC. Translating it yields CASSFRTGGNYEQYF.

V and J are TRBV11-3 and TRBJ2-1; 12 bases map to TRBD2. The CDR3 sequence is 17 residues long. Germline lookup yields CDR1 SGHNT and CDR2 YENEEA. V gave up 1 base and J gave up 7 bases; unmatched junction bases: 8. The CDR3 is CASSLGPTSGSGNEQFF. The CDR3 nucleotides read TGTGCCAGCAGCTTAGGGCCGACTAGCGGGAGTGGGAATGAGCAGTTCTTC.

The chain uses TRBV19 and TRBJ2-3; D gene uncertain. This CDR3 contains 13 residues. V lost 3 bases to trimming and J lost 3 bases, with 7 bases between them. Germline CDR1 reads LNHDA; CDR2 reads SQIVND (reference sequence). The CDR3 region is CASSMPSTDTQYF. In DNA, the CDR3 is TGTGCCAGTAGTATGCCTTCTACAGATACGCAGTATTTT. The variable domain in full, with the rest retrieved from reference TRBV19 and TRBJ2-3, is DGGITQSPKYLFRKEGQNVTLSCEQNLNHDAMYWYRQDPGQGLRLIYYSQIVNDFQKGDIAEGYSVSREKKESFPLTVTSAQKNPTAFYLCASSMPSTDTQYFGPGTRLTVL.

This clone was seen a single time. The chain couples TRBV5-1 to TRBJ2-7; D ambiguous. The CDR3 covers 11 residues. Deletions cut 7 bases from V and 3 bases from J, with 8 bases between. Per the germline V gene, CDR1 is SGHRS and CDR2 is YFSETQ. CDR3 coding DNA: TGCGCCAGCCAGGATAGCTACGAGCAGTACTTC. Residues: CASQDSYEQYF.

This clone was detected only once. The DNA for the CDR3 is TGTGCCAGCAGCTTAGGTAGCGGGAACTACAATGAGCAGTTCTTC. It specifies CASSLGSGNYNEQFF. V is TRBV7-6 and J is TRBJ2-1, with 8 bases aligning to TRBD2. This CDR3 contains 15 residues. V shed 1 base, J shed 3 bases, and the junction held 2 bases outside the gene matches. The V gene's germline CDR1 is SGHVS and CDR2 FNYEAQ.

V and J are TRBV7-3 and TRBJ2-3; D remains ambiguous. The ends were cut back, 2 bases at V and 0 bases at J, with 12 bases in the middle. The germline V gene encodes CDR1 SGHTA and CDR2 FQGTGA. The CDR3 spans 16 residues. CDR3 nucleotides: TGTGCCAGCAGCTTAGAAGTAGATGGGAGCACAGATACGCAGTATTTT. Translated: CASSLEVDGSTDTQYF.

The chain joins TRBV19 to TRBJ1-5; 9 bases are shared with TRBD1. V trimming: 1 base; J trimming: 0 bases; junction bases outside the gene matches: 10. The CDR3 covers 19 residues. Germline V gives CDR1 LNHDA, CDR2 SQIVND (reference sequence). The CDR3 reads CASSIGLDRGPYSNQPQHF. CDR3 DNA: TGTGCCAGTAGTATAGGCCTGGACAGGGGACCCTATAGCAATCAGCCCCAGCATTTT.

V is TRBV27 and J is TRBJ1-5; D call uncertain. The CDR3 is 17 amino acids. Germline V gene sequence: CDR1 MNHEY, CDR2 SMNVEV (reference sequence). Between the trimmed V and J ends, which lost 0 bases and 0 bases, there was a span of 12 bases. CDR3 sequence (DNA): TGTGCCAGCAGTTTATCGGCTCACCGATATAGCAATCAGCCCCAGCATTTT. Translating gives CASSLSAHRYSNQPQHF.

V usage is TRBV4-1 and J usage is TRBJ2-7, with D unresolved. This CDR3 is 14 amino acids long. Per germline, CDR1 MGHRA and CDR2 YSYEKL. Trimming removed 2 bases from V and 4 bases from J, with 12 bases in between. The CDR3 nucleotides read TGCGCCAGCAGCCAACAAATAGGGTGGTACGAGCAGTACTTC. This sequence encodes CASSQQIGWYEQYF.

The chain recombines TRBV19 with TRBJ1-1; TRBD1 matches 7 bases. The CDR3 consists of 15 residues. Germline CDR1 LNHDA, CDR2 SQIVND (reference sequence). J gave up 3 bases and V 4 bases, and 8 bases lay outside the gene matches. CDR3 coding DNA: TGTGCCAGTAGTACCGTCGACAGGGATCACACTGAAGCTTTCTTT. This codes for CASSTVDRDHTEAFF.

The chain recombines TRBV19 with TRBJ1-1, with unresolved D. This CDR3 is built from 13 residues. Germline V gives CDR1 LNHDA, CDR2 SQIVND (reference sequence). Trimming took off 3 bases at V and 1 base at J, with 6 bases between the two ends. The CDR3 sequence is CASSMWPNTEAFF. In nucleotides, the CDR3 is TGTGCCAGTAGTATGTGGCCGAACACTGAAGCTTTCTTT.

The chain combines TRBV6-6 with TRBJ1-6, with D possibly TRBD1 on 5 matching bases. V was cut by 2 bases and J by 9 bases, with 11 bases left in between. Germline CDR1 is MNHNY and CDR2 is SVGAGI (reference sequence). The length of the CDR3 is 14 residues. DNA for the CDR3: TGTGCCAGCAGTTACCTGGACACGAGTTCACCCCTCCACTTT. This gives the protein CASSYLDTSSPLHF.

This rearrangement joins TRBV5-4 to TRBJ1-2; D is perhaps TRBD1 (6 bases). The CDR3 loop spans 14 amino acids. Trimming left V 0 bases short and J 2 bases short, with 8 bases between. Germline CDR1 reads SGHNT; CDR2 reads YYREEE (reference sequence). For the CDR3, the DNA is TGTGCCAGCAGCTTGGTGCAGGGGAACTATGGCTACACCTTC. Its protein is CASSLVQGNYGYTF.

This clone has more than one count but fewer than ten. J is TRBJ2-7 and V is TRBV7-6; D is unclear. Germline lookup yields CDR1 SGHVS and CDR2 FNYEAQ. The CDR3 length is 12 residues. V was clipped by 4 bases and J by 6 bases, with 10 bases between them. In DNA, the CDR3 is TGTGCCAGCAGCTCGGATGGGTCCGAGCAGTACTTC. This encodes CASSSDGSEQYF.

The chain couples TRBV19 to TRBJ2-1, with 8 bases aligning to TRBD2. V was pared by 5 bases and J by 5 bases, with 5 bases of the junction left unmatched. Germline V gene sequence: CDR1 LNHDA, CDR2 SQIVND (reference sequence). The CDR3 totals 14 residues. CDR3 loop: CASSLTGGNNEQFF. DNA for the CDR3: TGTGCCAGTAGTCTAACGGGAGGGAACAATGAGCAGTTCTTC.

V is TRBV19 and J is TRBJ1-4; 8 bases fit TRBD1. CDR3 length equals 15 residues. The V gene's germline CDR1 is LNHDA and CDR2 SQIVND (reference sequence). V shed 0 bases and J 8 bases; nucleotides not matched to a gene: 5. In nucleotides, the CDR3 is TGTGCCAGTAGTATAGATCAGGGGGCGAACGAAAAACTGTTTTTT. Translating gives CASSIDQGANEKLFF.

J is TRBJ1-2 and V is TRBV19; possibly TRBD1 for D (5 bases). CDR1 is LNHDA and CDR2 is SQIVND in the germline V gene (reference sequence). V shed 5 bases and J shed 3 bases, with 10 bases lying between them. The CDR3 spans 13 residues. CDR3 in DNA: TGTGCCAGTAGTCTTAAAGGGGACTATGGCTACACCTTC. Translated, it gives CASSLKGDYGYTF.

J is TRBJ2-5 and V is TRBV20-1, with D hard to call. Germline CDR1 reads DFQATT; CDR2 reads SNEGSKA (reference sequence). The CDR3 runs to 11 residues. With 2 bases removed from V and 5 bases from J, the gap between germline ends came to 6 bases. Here the CDR3 reads CSARIWETQYF. In DNA, the CDR3 is TGCAGTGCTAGAATTTGGGAGACCCAGTACTTC.

The chain's CDR3 is CAATSGGLNTGELFF. The CDR3 DNA reads TGTGCCGCGACTTCAGGGGGCCTGAACACCGGGGAGCTGTTTTTT. The chain uses TRBV6-5 and TRBJ2-2, with TRBD1 matching over 8 bases. V lost 11 bases and J lost 1; bases outside the gene matches: 9. Germline V CDR1 and CDR2: MNHEY, SVGAGI. This CDR3 region has 15 residues.

The J gene is TRBJ2-1, the V gene TRBV18; a possible D gene is TRBD1 (6 bases). Deletions cut 6 bases from V and 7 bases from J, with 16 bases between. Germline CDR1 is KGHSH and CDR2 is LQKENI. The CDR3 has 14 amino acids. CDR3 sequence (DNA): TGTGCCAGCTCCCCAGGGCATAGGGGGAATGAGCAGTTCTTC. Translation gives CASSPGHRGNEQFF.

The chain has TRBV5-1 and TRBJ2-2; a possible D gene is TRBD2 (5 bases). The germline V gene encodes CDR1 SGHRS and CDR2 YFSETQ. This CDR3 comprises 14 residues. V was clipped by 1 base and J by 5 bases, with 9 bases between them. The CDR3 reads CASSLRWETGELFF. CDR3 DNA: TGCGCCAGCAGCTTGCGATGGGAGACCGGGGAGCTGTTTTTT.

The chain recombines TRBV6-6 with TRBJ2-2; D is uncertain. CDR1 and CDR2 from the germline V gene are MNHNY and SVGAGI (reference sequence). Trimming took 0 bases from V and 1 from J, leaving 3 bases between them. This CDR3 contains 14 residues. The CDR3 is CASSYSMNTGELFF. The CDR3 DNA is TGTGCCAGCAGTTACTCGATGAACACCGGGGAGCTGTTTTTT.